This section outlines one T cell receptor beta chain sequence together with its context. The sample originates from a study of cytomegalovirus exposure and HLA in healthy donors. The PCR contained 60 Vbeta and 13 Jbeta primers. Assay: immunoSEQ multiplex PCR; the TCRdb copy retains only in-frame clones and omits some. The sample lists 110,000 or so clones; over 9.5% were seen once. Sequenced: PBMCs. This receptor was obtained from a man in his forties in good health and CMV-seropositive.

The CDR3 DNA follows: TGTGCCAGCAGTTCGACAGCTTCCTCTGGAAACACCATATATTTT. Protein: CASSSTASSGNTIYF. This chain links TRBV6-6 with TRBJ1-3; a weak D match, TRBD1 (5 bases). The V end lost 4 bases, the J end lost 0 bases, and 10 bases lay between the germline ends. The length of the CDR3 is 15 residues. Germline CDR1 reads MNHNY; CDR2 reads SVGAGI (reference sequence).